The present entry profiles one TCR beta chain with its context. The antigen is undetermined. This specimen belongs to a study of lymphopenia after photon versus proton radiotherapy. Study-wide points: Proton therapy kept repertoires fairly stable, unlike photons, which gained effector/memory cells. Survival link was tested only in deceased patients; proton benefit remains a possibility. Post-nadir diversity loss with photons came from oligoclonal expansion, particularly CD8+ Temra cells. Post-nadir TCR diversity decline inversely tracked overall survival among those who died.

Some clones are missing from TCRdb's copy, which holds only in-frame ones; the method was immunoSEQ multiplex PCR. The sample records tens of thousands of clones, about 90% being singletons. The source of this sequence is a man at least 80 years old with esophageal cancer. The sample consisted of peripheral blood, taken from a patient treated with proton-based radiotherapy.

The CDR3 nucleotides read TGTGCCAGCAGCTTAGGGTTGGGGTCTGCAACTAATGAAAAACTGTTTTTT. Translated: CASSLGLGSATNEKLFF. The gene calls are TRBV11-2 and TRBJ1-4, with no clear D. The CDR3 length is 17 residues. The germline CDR1 and CDR2 sequences are SGHAT and FQNNGV. The V and J ends lost 1 base and 0 bases respectively, with 12 bases between them. The variable domain in full, completed from reference TRBV11-2 and TRBJ1-4, reads EAGVAQSPRYKIIEKRQSVAFWCNPISGHATLYWYQQILGQGPKLLIQFQNNGVVDDSQLPKDRFSAERLKGVDSTLKIQPAKLEDSAVYLCASSLGLGSATNEKLFFGSGTQLSVL.